The T cell receptor beta chain described here comes from a study of blood T cell repertoires in COVID-19. Study as a whole: Samples representing acute and convalescent COVID-19 were sourced from the United States, Italy and Spain. PBMCs, B-cell-depleted T cells, or T cells were the source of the cDNA or gDNA that made up the material.

As handled by the study authors: Reference gene primer amplification gave estimated nucleated cell counts. Profiled with immunoSEQ multiplex PCR; TCRdb holds only in-frame clones, not every one. That table is the source of V, J and clone size, and D and trimming were worked out from the DNA. The sample has about 200,000 clones, 89% seen once. This CDR3 comprises 12 residues. Trimming at V came to 5 bases and at J to 7 bases, leaving 4 bases not matched to a gene. Germline lookup yields CDR1 MNHEY and CDR2 SVGAGI. This clonotype originated in a man in his 60s who had recovered from COVID-19. This sequence joins TRBV6-5 and TRBJ1-1, with 7 bases matching TRBD1. Specimen: peripheral blood. CDR3 nucleotide sequence: TGTGCCAGCAGTCGCAGACAGGGTGAAGCTTTCTTT. Its protein product is CASSRRQGEAFF.